This TCR beta chain was identified in a study of cytomegalovirus exposure and HLA in healthy donors. Sequencing was performed with immunoSEQ multiplex PCR; in TCRdb, only in-frame clones are kept and a portion is missing. The profile shows about 100,000 clones, approximately 96% of them singletons. This clone was observed once. The CDR3 has 14 amino acids. Germline values: CDR1 MNHEY, CDR2 SMNVEV (reference sequence). V was clipped by 8 bases and J by 3 bases, with 17 bases between them. This sequence originates from a woman aged 18-35 years in good health and CMV-seronegative. Sequencing was done on a sample of PBMCs. The rearrangement uses TRBV27 and TRBJ2-7; D is unclear. The CDR3 region is CASWSSFHYYEQYF. The CDR3 DNA follows: TGTGCCAGCTGGTCCTCTTTCCACTACTACGAGCAGTACTTC.